This section outlines one TCR beta chain sequence together with its context. This sample stems from a study of blood T cell repertoires in COVID-19. Study background: Sites across the United States, Italy and Spain contributed samples from acute and convalescent COVID-19.

The method was immunoSEQ multiplex PCR; TCRdb's version includes in-frame clones alone and lacks a portion of them. The sample lists about 270,000 clones, approximately 89% occurring once. The CDR3 loop spans 16 amino acids. Germline CDR1 LGHDT, CDR2 YNNKEL (reference sequence). The junction had 10 bases not matched to a gene; V was cut back by 3 bases and J by 4 bases. Self-reported history from a screening survey and questionnaire set each donor's cohort. The sequence was collected from a man aged 35-49 years who had been exposed to COVID-19. V gene TRBV3-1 (or the pseudogene TRBV3-2) combines with J gene TRBJ2-3, with 7 positions matching TRBD2. Material for sequencing was PBMCs or T cells enriched from blood (not recorded which). The CDR3 loop is CASSQWAGVNPDTQYF. In DNA form, the CDR3 reads TGTGCCAGCAGCCAGTGGGCGGGAGTTAACCCAGATACGCAGTATTTT.